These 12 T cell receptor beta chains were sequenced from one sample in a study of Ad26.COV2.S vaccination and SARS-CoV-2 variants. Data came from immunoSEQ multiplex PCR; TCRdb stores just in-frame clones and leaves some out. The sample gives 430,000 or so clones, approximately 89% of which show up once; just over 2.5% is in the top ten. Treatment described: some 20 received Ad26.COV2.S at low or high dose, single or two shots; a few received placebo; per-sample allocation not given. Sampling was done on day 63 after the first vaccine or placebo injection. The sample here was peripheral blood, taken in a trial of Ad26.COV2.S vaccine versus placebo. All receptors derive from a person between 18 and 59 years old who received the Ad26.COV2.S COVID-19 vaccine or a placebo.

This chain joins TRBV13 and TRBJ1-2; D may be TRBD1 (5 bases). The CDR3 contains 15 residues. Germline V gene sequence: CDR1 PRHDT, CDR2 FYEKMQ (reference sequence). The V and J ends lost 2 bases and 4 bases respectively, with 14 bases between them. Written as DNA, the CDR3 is TGTGCCAGCAGCTTATGGACAAGTTCTTTCTATGGCTACACCTTC. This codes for CASSLWTSSFYGYTF.

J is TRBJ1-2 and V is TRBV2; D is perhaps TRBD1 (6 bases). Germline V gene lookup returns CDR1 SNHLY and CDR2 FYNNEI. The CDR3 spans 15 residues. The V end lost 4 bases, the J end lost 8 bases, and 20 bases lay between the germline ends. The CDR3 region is CASSGNLRGPRGYTF. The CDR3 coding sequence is TGTGCCAGCAGTGGAAACCTCAGGGGCCCTCGAGGCTACACCTTC.

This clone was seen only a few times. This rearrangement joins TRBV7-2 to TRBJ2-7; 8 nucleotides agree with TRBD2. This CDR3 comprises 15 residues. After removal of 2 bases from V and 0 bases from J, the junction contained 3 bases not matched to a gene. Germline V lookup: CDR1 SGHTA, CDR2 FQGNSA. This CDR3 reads CASSLTSGLSYEQYV. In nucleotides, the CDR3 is TGTGCCAGCAGCTTAACTAGCGGACTCTCCTACGAGCAGTACGTC.

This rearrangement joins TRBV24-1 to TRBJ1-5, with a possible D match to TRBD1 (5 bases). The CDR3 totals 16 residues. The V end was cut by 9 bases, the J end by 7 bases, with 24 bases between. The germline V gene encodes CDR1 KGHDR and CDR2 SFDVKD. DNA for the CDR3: TGTGCCACCGGAGCCATCGACAGCCCTTCGGAGCAGCCCCAGCATTTT. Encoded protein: CATGAIDSPSEQPQHF.

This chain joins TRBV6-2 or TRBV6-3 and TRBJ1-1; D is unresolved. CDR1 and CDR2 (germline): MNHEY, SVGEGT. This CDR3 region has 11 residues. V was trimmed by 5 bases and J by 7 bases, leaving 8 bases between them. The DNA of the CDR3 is TGTGCCAGCAGTCCCCCCGGTGAAGCTTTCTTT. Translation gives CASSPPGEAFF.

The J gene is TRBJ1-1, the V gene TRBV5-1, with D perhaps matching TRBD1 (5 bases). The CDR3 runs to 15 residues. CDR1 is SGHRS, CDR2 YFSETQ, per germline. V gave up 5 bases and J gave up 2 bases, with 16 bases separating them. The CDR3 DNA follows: TGCGCCAGCAGTTACGACCGGGACTCCAACACTGAAGCTTTCTTT. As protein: CASSYDRDSNTEAFF.

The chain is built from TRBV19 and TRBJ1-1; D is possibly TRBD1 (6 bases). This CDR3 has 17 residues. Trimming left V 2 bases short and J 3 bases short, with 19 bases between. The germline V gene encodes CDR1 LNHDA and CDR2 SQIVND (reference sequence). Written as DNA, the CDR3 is TGTGCCAGTAGTATAAAGACTTGGGGGGCGAGGTACACTGAAGCTTTCTTT. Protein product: CASSIKTWGARYTEAFF.

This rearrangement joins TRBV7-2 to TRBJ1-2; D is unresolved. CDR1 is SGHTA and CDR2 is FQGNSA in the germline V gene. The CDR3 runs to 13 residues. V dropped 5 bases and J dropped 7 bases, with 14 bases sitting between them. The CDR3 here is CASSPESMGGYTF. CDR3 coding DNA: TGTGCCAGCAGCCCCGAGAGTATGGGTGGCTACACCTTC.

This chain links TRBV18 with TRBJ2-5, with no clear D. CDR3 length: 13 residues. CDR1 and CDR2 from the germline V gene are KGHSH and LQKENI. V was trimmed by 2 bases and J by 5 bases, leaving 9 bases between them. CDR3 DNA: TGTGCCAGCTCACCATATCCGATGGAGACCCAGTACTTC. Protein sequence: CASSPYPMETQYF.

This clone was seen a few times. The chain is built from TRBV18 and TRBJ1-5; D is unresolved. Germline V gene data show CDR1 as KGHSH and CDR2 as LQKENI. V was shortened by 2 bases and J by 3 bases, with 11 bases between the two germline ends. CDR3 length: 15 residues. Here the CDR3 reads CASSPVDGANQPQHF. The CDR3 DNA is TGTGCCAGCTCACCAGTGGACGGCGCCAATCAGCCCCAGCATTTT.

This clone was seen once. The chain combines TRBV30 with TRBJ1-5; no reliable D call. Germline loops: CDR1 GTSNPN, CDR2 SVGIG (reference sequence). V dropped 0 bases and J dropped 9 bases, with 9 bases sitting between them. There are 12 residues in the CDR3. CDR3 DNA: TGTGCCTGGAGTGTCCCCGGAGGGCCCCAGCATTTT. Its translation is CAWSVPGGPQHF.

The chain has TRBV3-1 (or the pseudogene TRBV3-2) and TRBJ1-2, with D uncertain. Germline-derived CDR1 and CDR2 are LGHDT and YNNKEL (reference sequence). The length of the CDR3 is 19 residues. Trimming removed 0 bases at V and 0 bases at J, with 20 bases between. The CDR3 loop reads CASSQDQEAAARTNYGYTF. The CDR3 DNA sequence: TGTGCCAGCAGCCAAGATCAGGAGGCCGCCGCTCGTACTAACTATGGCTACACCTTC.